Listed below are T cell receptor beta chains from one sample, sequenced in a study of cytomegalovirus exposure and HLA in healthy donors. Assay: immunoSEQ multiplex PCR; the TCRdb copy retains only in-frame clones and omits some. Among fewer than 200,000 clones listed, less than 90% were seen once. Source material: PBMCs. The receptors were sampled from a woman aged 18-29 years in good health and CMV-seronegative. CDR3s leave out the opening cysteine and the closing phenylalanine or tryptophan.

CDR3 length: 12; J gene: TRBJ1-2; V gene: TRBV27; CDR3 protein: ASSSGGSRYGYT
CDR3 length: 12; J gene: TRBJ2-5; V gene: TRBV5-4; CDR3 protein: ASSFTSGEETQY
CDR3 length: 15; J gene: TRBJ2-7; V gene: TRBV9; CDR3 protein: ASSVDQGGRRSYEQY
CDR3 length: 14; J gene: TRBJ2-1; V gene: TRBV18; CDR3 protein: ASSAQTGGAGIVQF
CDR3 length: 13; J gene: TRBJ2-5; V gene: TRBV7-6; CDR3 protein: ASSTLAGQQETQY
CDR3 length: 12; J gene: TRBJ2-5; V gene: TRBV12-5; CDR3 protein: ASGRTSGRETQY
CDR3 length: 13; J gene: TRBJ2-7; V gene: TRBV18; CDR3 protein: ASSPSPDRPGEQY
CDR3 length: 13; J gene: TRBJ1-2; V gene: TRBV4-3; CDR3 protein: ASSQDIRTNYGYT
CDR3 length: 13; J gene: TRBJ2-3; V gene: TRBV6-5; CDR3 protein: ASSWQRGPTDTQY
CDR3 length: 13; J gene: TRBJ1-1; V gene: TRBV7-9; CDR3 protein: ASSLDRAYLAEAF
CDR3 length: 13; J gene: TRBJ1-6; V gene: TRBV9; CDR3 protein: ASSVQGTENSPLH
CDR3 length: 15; J gene: TRBJ2-4; V gene: TRBV19; CDR3 protein: ASRPSLAALAKNIQY
CDR3 length: 12; J gene: TRBJ2-1; V gene: TRBV5-1; CDR3 protein: ASSLGSGGYEQF
CDR3 length: 11; J gene: TRBJ1-1; V gene: TRBV30; CDR3 protein: AWSGTGVVEAF
CDR3 length: 11; J gene: TRBJ1-5; V gene: TRBV5-1; CDR3 protein: ASSPGGNQPQH
CDR3 length: 15; J gene: TRBJ2-1; V gene: TRBV4-2; CDR3 protein: ASSQGTGLAGAGEQF